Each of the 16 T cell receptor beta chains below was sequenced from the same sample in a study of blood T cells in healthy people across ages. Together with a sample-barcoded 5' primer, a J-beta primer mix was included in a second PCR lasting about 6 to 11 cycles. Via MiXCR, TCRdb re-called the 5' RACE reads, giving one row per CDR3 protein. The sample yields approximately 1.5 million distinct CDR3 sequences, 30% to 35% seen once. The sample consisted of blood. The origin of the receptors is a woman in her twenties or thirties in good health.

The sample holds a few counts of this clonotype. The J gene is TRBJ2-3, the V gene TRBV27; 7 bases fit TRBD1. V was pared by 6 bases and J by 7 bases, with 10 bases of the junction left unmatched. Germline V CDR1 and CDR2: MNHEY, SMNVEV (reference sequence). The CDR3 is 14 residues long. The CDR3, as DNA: TGTGCCAGCAGCCCCTATGAGGGGGCCTATACGCAGTATTTT. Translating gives CASSPYEGAYTQYF.

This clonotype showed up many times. The CDR3 DNA follows: TGTGCCATCAGTGAGACTAGTAATTCAGAGACCCAGTACTTC. It translates to CAISETSNSETQYF. The chain is built from TRBV10-3 and TRBJ2-5; TRBD2 is a possible D gene (5 bases). Trimming stripped 2 bases from V and 4 bases from J, with 11 bases between. The CDR3 extends over 14 amino acids. Germline assignment: CDR1 ENHRY and CDR2 SYGVKD.

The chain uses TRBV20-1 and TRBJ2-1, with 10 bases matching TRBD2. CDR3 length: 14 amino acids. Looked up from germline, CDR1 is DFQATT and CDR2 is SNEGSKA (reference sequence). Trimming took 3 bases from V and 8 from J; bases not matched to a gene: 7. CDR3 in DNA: TGCAGTGCTAGGAAAGCGGGGGGGCTTTATGAGCAGTTCTTC. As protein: CSARKAGGLYEQFF.

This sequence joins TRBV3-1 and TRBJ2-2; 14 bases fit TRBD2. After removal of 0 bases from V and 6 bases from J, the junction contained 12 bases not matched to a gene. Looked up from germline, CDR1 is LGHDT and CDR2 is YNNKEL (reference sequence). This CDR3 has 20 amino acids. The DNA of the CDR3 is TGTGCCAGCAGCCAAGATCTTACGACTAGCGGGAGGGCCAAAGCCGGGGAGCTGTTTTTT. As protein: CASSQDLTTSGRAKAGELFF.

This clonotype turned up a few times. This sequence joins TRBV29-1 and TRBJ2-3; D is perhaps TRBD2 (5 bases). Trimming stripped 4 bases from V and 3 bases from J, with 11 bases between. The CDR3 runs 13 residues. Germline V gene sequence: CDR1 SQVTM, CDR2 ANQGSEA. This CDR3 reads CSVAGISTDTQYF. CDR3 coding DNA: TGCAGCGTTGCCGGGATTAGTACAGATACGCAGTATTTT.

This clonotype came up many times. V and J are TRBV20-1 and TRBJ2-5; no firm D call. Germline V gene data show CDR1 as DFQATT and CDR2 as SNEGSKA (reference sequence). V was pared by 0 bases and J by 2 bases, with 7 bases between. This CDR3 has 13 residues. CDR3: CSARDYAQETQYF. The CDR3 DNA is TGCAGTGCTAGAGACTACGCACAAGAGACCCAGTACTTC.

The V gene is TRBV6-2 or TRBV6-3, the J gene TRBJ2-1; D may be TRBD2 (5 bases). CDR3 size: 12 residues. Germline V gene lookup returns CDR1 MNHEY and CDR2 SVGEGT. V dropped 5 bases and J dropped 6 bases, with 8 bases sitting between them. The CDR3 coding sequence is TGTGCCAGCAGTAATGGACTCAATGAGCAGTTCTTC. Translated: CASSNGLNEQFF.

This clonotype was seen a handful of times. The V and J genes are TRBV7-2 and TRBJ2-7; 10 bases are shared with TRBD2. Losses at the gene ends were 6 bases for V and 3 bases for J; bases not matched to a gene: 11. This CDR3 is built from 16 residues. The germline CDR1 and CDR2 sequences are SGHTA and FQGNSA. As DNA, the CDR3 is TGTGCCAGCAGTCAAAATCTAGCGGGAGAAAGCTACGAGCAGTACTTC. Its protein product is CASSQNLAGESYEQYF.

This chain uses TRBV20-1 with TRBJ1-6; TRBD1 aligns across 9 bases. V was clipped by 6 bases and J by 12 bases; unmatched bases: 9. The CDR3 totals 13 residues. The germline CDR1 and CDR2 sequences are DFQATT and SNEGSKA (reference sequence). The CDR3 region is CSAPGTGLIPLHF. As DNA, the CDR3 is TGCAGTGCCCCCGGGACAGGGTTGATACCCCTCCACTTT.

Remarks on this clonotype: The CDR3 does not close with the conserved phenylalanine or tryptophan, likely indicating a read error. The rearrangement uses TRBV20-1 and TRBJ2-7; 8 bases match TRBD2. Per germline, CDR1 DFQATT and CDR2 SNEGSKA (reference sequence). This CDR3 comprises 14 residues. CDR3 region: CSASRGLGIYEQYC. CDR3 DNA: TGTAGTGCTAGCAGGGGACTAGGGATCTACGAGCAGTACTGC.

In DNA, the CDR3 is TGCGCCAGCAGCCAAGATCGGGCTAGCGGGAGGTACGAGCAGTACTTC. Encoded protein: CASSQDRASGRYEQYF. The chain couples TRBV4-1 to TRBJ2-7; 11 positions agree with TRBD2. The trim removed 0 bases at V and 4 bases at J, leaving 5 bases unmatched. The germline gives CDR1 MGHRA, CDR2 YSYEKL. The CDR3 runs 16 residues.

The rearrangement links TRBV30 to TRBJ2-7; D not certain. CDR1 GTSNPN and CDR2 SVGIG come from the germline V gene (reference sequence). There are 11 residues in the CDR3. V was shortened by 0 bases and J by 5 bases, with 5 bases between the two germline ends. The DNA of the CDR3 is TGTGCCTGGAGTGTAAGGAACGAGCAGTACTTC. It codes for CAWSVRNEQYF. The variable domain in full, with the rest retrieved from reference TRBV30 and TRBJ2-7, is SQTIHQWPATLVQPVGSPLSLECTVEGTSNPNLYWYRQAAGRGLQLLFYSVGIGQISSEVPQNLSASRPQDRQFILSSKKLLLSDSGFYLCAWSVRNEQYFGPGTRLTVT.

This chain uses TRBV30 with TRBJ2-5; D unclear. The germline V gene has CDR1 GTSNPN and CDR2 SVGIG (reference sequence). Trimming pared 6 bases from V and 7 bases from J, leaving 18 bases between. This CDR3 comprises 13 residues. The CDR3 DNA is TGTGCCTGCAGAGAGCTCGTGCCAGGGACCCAGTACTTC. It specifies CACRELVPGTQYF. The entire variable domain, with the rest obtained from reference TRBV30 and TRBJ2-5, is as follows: SQTIHQWPATLVQPVGSPLSLECTVEGTSNPNLYWYRQAAGRGLQLLFYSVGIGQISSEVPQNLSASRPQDRQFILSSKKLLLSDSGFYLCACRELVPGTQYFGPGTRLLVL.

CDR3 protein: CAISRQDSNQPQHF. CDR3 bases: TGTGCCATCAGTAGACAGGATAGCAATCAGCCCCAGCATTTT. The V gene is TRBV10-3, the J gene TRBJ1-5; perhaps TRBD1 as D (6 bases). Germline CDR1 ENHRY, CDR2 SYGVKD. V was clipped by 5 bases and J by 0 bases, with 8 bases between them. The CDR3 is 14 amino acids.

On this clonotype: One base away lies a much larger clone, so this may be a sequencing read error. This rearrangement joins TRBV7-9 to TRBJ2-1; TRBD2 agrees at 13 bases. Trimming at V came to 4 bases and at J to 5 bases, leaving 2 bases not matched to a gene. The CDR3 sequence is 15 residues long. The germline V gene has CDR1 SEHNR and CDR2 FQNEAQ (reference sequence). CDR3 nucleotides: TGTGCCAGCAGCTGGGGGACTAGCGGGAACAATGAGCAGTTCTTC. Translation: CASSWGTSGNNEQFF.

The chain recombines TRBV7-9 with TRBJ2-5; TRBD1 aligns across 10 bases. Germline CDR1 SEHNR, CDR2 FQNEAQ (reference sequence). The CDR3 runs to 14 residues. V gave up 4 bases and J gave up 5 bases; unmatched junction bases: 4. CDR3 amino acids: CASSSPDRGETQYF. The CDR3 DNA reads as TGTGCCAGCAGCTCACCGGACAGGGGGGAGACCCAGTACTTC.